This T cell receptor (beta chain) was obtained from a study of blood T cell repertoires in COVID-19. Study at large: Donors in the United States, Italy and Spain gave samples during acute or convalescent COVID-19. From T cells, B-cell-depleted T cells, or PBMCs came the material, which was cDNA or gDNA.

Original data processing: Quantification of nucleated cells was approximated via reference gene primer amplification. The method was immunoSEQ multiplex PCR; TCRdb's version includes in-frame clones alone and lacks a portion of them. V and J calls and clone size follow that table, whereas D and trimming were derived from the DNA. Here the sample spans about 26,000 clones, roughly 89% being singletons. Germline V gene sequence: CDR1 LGHNA, CDR2 YNFKEQ. The CDR3 loop spans 16 amino acids. V shed 4 bases, J shed 1 base, and the junction held 9 bases outside the gene matches. The genes are TRBV4-2 and TRBJ2-7; 8 bases map to TRBD2. The sequenced sample was peripheral blood. This clonotype originated in a human donor in a cohort sampled during active COVID-19. The CDR3 DNA reads TGTGCCAGCAGCCCCGCCTCGGGGGGGGGTTCCTACGAGCAGTACTTC. Its translation is CASSPASGGGSYEQYF.